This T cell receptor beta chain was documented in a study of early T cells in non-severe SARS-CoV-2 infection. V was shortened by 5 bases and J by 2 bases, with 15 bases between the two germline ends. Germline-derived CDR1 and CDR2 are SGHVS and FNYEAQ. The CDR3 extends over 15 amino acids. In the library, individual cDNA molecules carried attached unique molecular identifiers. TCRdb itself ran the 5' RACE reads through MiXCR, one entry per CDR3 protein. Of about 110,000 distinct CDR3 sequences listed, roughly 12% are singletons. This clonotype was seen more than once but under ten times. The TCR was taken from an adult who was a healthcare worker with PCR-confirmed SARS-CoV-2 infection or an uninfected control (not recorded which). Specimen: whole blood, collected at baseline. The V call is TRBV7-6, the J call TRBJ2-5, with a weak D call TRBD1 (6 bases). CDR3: CASSRNSGVQETQYF. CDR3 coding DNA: TGTGCCAGCAGCCGCAATTCAGGGGTACAAGAGACCCAGTACTTC. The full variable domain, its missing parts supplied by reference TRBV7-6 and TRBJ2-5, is GAGVSQSPRYKVTKRGQDVALRCDPISGHVSLYWYRQALGQGPEFLTYFNYEAQQDKSGLPNDRFSAERPEGSISTLTIQRTEQRDSAMYRCASSRNSGVQETQYFGPGTRLLVL.